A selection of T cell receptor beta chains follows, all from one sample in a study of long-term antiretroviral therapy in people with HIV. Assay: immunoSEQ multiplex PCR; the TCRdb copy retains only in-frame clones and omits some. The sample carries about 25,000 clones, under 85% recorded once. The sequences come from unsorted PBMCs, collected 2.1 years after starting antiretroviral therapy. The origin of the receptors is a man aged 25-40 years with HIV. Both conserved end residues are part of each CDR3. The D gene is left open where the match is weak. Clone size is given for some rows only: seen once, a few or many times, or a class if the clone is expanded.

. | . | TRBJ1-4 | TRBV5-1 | CASSLTGAGEKLFF | TGCGCCAGCAGTCTGACGGGGGCAGGTGAAAAACTGTTTTTT
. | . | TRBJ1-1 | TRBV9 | CASSPRGRSAAFF | TGTGCCAGCAGCCCACGGGGCCGGTCGGCAGCTTTCTTT
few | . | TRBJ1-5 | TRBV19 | CASGVLQDLVSQPQHF | TGTGCCAGTGGGGTCCTACAGGATTTGGTGAGTCAGCCCCAGCATTTT
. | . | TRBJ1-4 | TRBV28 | CASSTDSLLEKLFF | TGTGCCAGCAGTACGGACAGTTTACTTGAAAAACTGTTTTTT
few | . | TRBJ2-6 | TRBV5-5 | CASSLRGSGANVLTF | TGTGCCAGCAGCTTGAGGGGCTCTGGGGCCAACGTCCTGACTTTC
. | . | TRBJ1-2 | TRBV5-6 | CASSRTPIYGYTF | TGTGCCAGCAGCCGGACGCCCATCTATGGCTACACCTTC
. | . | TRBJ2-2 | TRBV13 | CASSIRGTGELFF | TGTGCCAGCAGCATCAGGGGTACCGGGGAGCTGTTTTTT
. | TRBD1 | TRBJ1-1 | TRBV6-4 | CVLRQGGRGQAFF | TGTGTCCTTAGACAGGGGGGCAGGGGGCAAGCTTTCTTT
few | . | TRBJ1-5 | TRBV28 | CASSGQVQPQHF | TGTGCCAGCAGTGGGCAAGTCCAGCCCCAGCATTTT
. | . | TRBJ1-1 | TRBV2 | CASKKGATEAFF | TGTGCCAGCAAGAAGGGAGCCACTGAAGCTTTCTTT
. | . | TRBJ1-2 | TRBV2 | CASKEGGHNYGYTF | TGTGCCAGCAAAGAGGGCGGTCATAACTATGGCTACACCTTC
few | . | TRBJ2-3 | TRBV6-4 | CASSDSPTDTQYF | TGTGCCAGCAGTGACTCGCCCACAGATACGCAGTATTTT
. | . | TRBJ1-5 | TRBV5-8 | CASSLRNQPQHF | TGTGCCAGCAGCTTAAGGAATCAGCCCCAGCATTTT
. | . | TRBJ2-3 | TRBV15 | CATSRDMDNPPPLTDTQYF | TGTGCCACCAGCAGAGATATGGATAATCCTCCCCCTCTGACAGATACGCAGTATTTT
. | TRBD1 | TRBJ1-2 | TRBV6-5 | CASSPGQGGSGYTF | TGTGCCAGCAGCCCCGGACAGGGGGGTAGCGGCTACACCTTC
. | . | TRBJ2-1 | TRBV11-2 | CASSWGNNEQFF | TGTGCCAGCAGCTGGGGGAACAATGAGCAGTTCTTC
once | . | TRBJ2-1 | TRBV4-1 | CASSQDYEGPDEQFF | TGCGCCAGCAGCCAAGATTACGAGGGCCCCGATGAGCAGTTCTTC
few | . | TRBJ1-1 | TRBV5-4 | CASSLGVNTEAFF | TGTGCCAGCAGCTTGGGAGTTAACACTGAAGCTTTCTTT
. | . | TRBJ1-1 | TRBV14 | CASSQTAMNTEAFF | TGTGCCAGCAGCCAGACGGCCATGAACACTGAAGCTTTCTTT
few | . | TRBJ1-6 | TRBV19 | CASSIVGGANSPLHF | TGTGCCAGTAGTATAGTAGGGGGGGCGAATTCACCCCTCCACTTT
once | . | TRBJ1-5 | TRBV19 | CASSRLSSGTYPQPQHF | TGTGCCAGTAGCCGACTTAGCTCCGGGACCTACCCGCAGCCCCAGCATTTT
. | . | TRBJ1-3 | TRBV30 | CAWSPGNTIYF | TGTGCCTGGAGCCCAGGAAACACCATATATTTT
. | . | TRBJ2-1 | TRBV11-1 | CASSLEGRQGELGYNEQFF | TGTGCCAGCAGCTTAGAGGGGAGGCAGGGAGAATTGGGTTACAATGAGCAGTTCTTC
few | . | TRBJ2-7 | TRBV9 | CASSVDGGGFEQYF | TGTGCCAGCAGCGTAGATGGGGGAGGCTTCGAGCAGTACTTC
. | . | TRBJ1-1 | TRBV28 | CASSSTGQNTEAFF | TGTGCCAGCAGTTCAACGGGACAGAACACTGAAGCTTTCTTT
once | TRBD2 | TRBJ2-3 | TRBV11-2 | CASSLSLLAGGYDTQYF | TGTGCCAGCAGCTTATCACTTTTAGCGGGGGGTTATGATACGCAGTATTTT
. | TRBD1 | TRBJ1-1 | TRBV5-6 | CASSFPDRVTEAFF | TGTGCCAGCAGCTTCCCTGACAGGGTGACTGAAGCTTTCTTT
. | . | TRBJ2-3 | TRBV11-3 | CASSLRGVTDTQYF | TGTGCCAGCAGCTTAAGGGGGGTCACAGATACGCAGTATTTT
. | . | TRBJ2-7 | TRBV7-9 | CASSLEFTERPYEQYF | TGTGCCAGCAGCTTAGAATTTACGGAAAGGCCCTACGAGCAGTACTTC
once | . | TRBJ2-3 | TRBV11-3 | CASSLSFDTQYF | TGTGCCAGCAGCTTAAGTTTTGATACGCAGTATTTT
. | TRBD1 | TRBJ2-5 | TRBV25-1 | CASSEWKGAGETQYF | TGTGCCAGCAGTGAATGGAAGGGGGCTGGAGAGACCCAGTACTTC
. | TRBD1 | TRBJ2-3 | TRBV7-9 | CASSRGQGRGDTQYF | TGTGCCAGCAGCCGAGGACAGGGGCGGGGAGATACGCAGTATTTT
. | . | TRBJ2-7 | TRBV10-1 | CASSEVDREEQYF | TGCGCCAGCAGTGAGGTAGACAGAGAAGAACAGTACTTC
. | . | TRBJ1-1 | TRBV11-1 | CASSLRFGALGGTEAFF | TGTGCCAGCAGCTTACGGTTCGGGGCCCTTGGGGGGACTGAAGCTTTCTTT
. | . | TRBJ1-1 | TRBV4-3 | CASSQAGASGAFF | TGCGCCAGCAGCCAAGCAGGAGCCTCGGGAGCTTTCTTT
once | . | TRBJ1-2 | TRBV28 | CASSLIGYGYTF | TGTGCCAGCAGTTTGATCGGCTATGGCTACACCTTC
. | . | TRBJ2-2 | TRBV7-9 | CASSFLSLTGELFF | TGTGCCAGCAGCTTTCTGAGTTTGACCGGGGAGCTGTTTTTT
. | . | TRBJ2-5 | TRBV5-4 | CASSPGPERETQYF | TGTGCCAGCAGCCCGGGCCCTGAGAGAGAGACCCAGTACTTC
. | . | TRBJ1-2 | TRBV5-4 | CASSRAGQMNYGYTF | TGTGCCAGCAGCCGCGCGGGACAAATGAACTATGGCTACACCTTC
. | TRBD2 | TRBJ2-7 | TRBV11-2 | CASSLVRGGEQYF | TGTGCCAGCAGCTTAGTTCGGGGGGGGGAGCAGTACTTC
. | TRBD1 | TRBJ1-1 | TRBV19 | CASSVGDRGTEAFF | TGTGCCAGTAGTGTTGGGGACAGGGGAACTGAAGCTTTCTTT
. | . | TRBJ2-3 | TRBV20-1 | CSAQVGDTQYF | TGCAGTGCTCAAGTTGGAGATACGCAGTATTTT
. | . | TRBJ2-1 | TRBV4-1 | CASGAIWDTYNEQFF | TGCGCCAGCGGAGCAATTTGGGACACCTACAATGAGCAGTTCTTC
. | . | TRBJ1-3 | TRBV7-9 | CASSATPGGERGNTIYF | TGTGCCAGCAGCGCAACCCCGGGGGGAGAAAGGGGAAACACCATATATTTT
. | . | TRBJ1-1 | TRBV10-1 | CASSDPGTAEAFF | TGCGCCAGCAGTGACCCAGGGACGGCTGAAGCTTTCTTT
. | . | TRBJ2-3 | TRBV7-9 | CASSYMEADTQYF | TGTGCCAGCAGCTACATGGAGGCAGATACGCAGTATTTT
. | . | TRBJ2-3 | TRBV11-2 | CASSRRGSGSTDTQYF | TGTGCCAGCTCCCGTCGGGGGAGCGGCAGCACAGATACGCAGTATTTT